One and the same sample provided the 9 T cell receptor beta chains below, sequenced in a study of T-cell memory formation after mild COVID-19. MiXCR, applied by TCRdb to the 5' RACE reads, yields one record per CDR3 protein. The sample carries under 350,000 distinct CDR3 sequences, about 16% recorded once. Sequencing was performed on PBMCs or a T cell subset sorted from them (not recorded which). The source of these receptors is a man younger than 30 who had mild COVID-19 (a few samples of this study predate the infection). Cell type and time point are not known.

This chain joins TRBV29-1 and TRBJ2-1, with 7 bases lining up with TRBD1. Germline V gene data show CDR1 as SQVTM and CDR2 as ANQGSEA. V was clipped by 4 bases and J by 4 bases; unmatched bases: 10. The CDR3 has 15 residues. The CDR3 nucleotides are TGCAGCGTTGTGGTTGGTGACAGGGCTTACAATGAGCAGTTCTTC. Its translation is CSVVVGDRAYNEQFF.

This clonotype was seen a handful of times. The chain combines TRBV29-1 with TRBJ2-3, with a weak D call TRBD1 (6 bases). The V gene lost 4 bases and the J gene lost 0 bases, with 11 bases spanning the gap. CDR1 SQVTM and CDR2 ANQGSEA come from the germline V gene. The CDR3 has 14 amino acids. CDR3: CSVVAGESTDTQYF. DNA for the CDR3: TGCAGCGTTGTGGCAGGGGAAAGCACAGATACGCAGTATTTT.

By sample share, this clonotype is medium-sized. The gene calls are TRBV7-2 and TRBJ2-1; 15 positions match TRBD2. The CDR3 sequence is 21 residues long. Germline V gives CDR1 SGHTA, CDR2 FQGNSA. Unmatched junction bases numbered 18, after V lost 1 base and J lost 8 bases. Written as DNA, the CDR3 is TGTGCCAGCAGCTTAGAACACCCTTGGACTAGCGGGGGGGGTTTTCTCGATGAGCAGTTCTTC. This gives the protein CASSLEHPWTSGGGFLDEQFF.

The rearrangement uses TRBV7-2 and TRBJ1-2, with TRBD1 matching 9 bases. The CDR3 length is 13 residues. The V gene end was trimmed by 5 bases and the J gene end by 7 bases; junction bases not matched to a gene: 5. Per the germline V gene, CDR1 is SGHTA and CDR2 is FQGNSA. The CDR3 reads CASSRDREGGYTF. The CDR3 DNA reads as TGTGCCAGCAGCCGGGACAGGGAGGGTGGCTACACCTTC. Based on the CDR3 plus reference TRBV7-2 and TRBJ1-2, the full variable domain is GAGVSQSPSNKVTEKGKDVELRCDPISGHTALYWYRQSLGQGLEFLIYFQGNSAPDKSGLPSDRFSAERTGGSVSTLTIQRTQQEDSAVYLCASSRDREGGYTFGSGTRLTVV.

This clonotype has a handful of counts. The J gene is TRBJ2-5, the V gene TRBV6-1, with 8 bases lining up with TRBD1. The V and J ends lost 6 bases and 2 bases, in that order; junction bases with no gene match: 8. Germline-derived CDR1 and CDR2 are MNHNS and SASEGT. The CDR3 has 15 residues. Here the CDR3 reads CASSVGTGPQETQYF. The CDR3 DNA sequence: TGTGCCAGCAGCGTGGGGACAGGACCGCAAGAGACCCAGTACTTC.

For this clonotype: The conserved closing phenylalanine or tryptophan is absent in this CDR3, likely reflecting a read error. The genes are TRBV20-1 and TRBJ2-7, with TRBD1 identical over 7 bases. Looked up from germline, CDR1 is DFQATT and CDR2 is SNEGSKA (reference sequence). This CDR3 is 14 amino acids long. J gave up 4 bases and V 5 bases, and 11 bases lay outside the gene matches. The CDR3 bases are TGCAGTGCTTCTATCGACAGGGAATTTTACGAGCAGTACTTA. This gives the protein CSASIDREFYEQYL.

This clonotype was found many times. This chain connects TRBV2 to TRBJ2-3, with D unclear. V was pared by 2 bases and J by 4 bases, with 1 base between. The CDR3 extends over 11 amino acids. Germline values: CDR1 SNHLY, CDR2 FYNNEI. The CDR3 nucleotides read TGTGCCAGCAGTGAACCAGATACGCAGTATTTT. It specifies CASSEPDTQYF.

The table lists this clonotype with a few counts. The rearrangement links TRBV7-2 to TRBJ2-3, with 10 bases lining up with TRBD2. Germline assignment: CDR1 SGHTA and CDR2 FQGNSA. The ends lost 0 bases at V and 5 bases at J; junction bases unmatched: 8. This CDR3 is 17 amino acids long. The CDR3 is CASSLAQAGGPGDTQYF. In DNA, the CDR3 is TGTGCCAGCAGCTTAGCGCAAGCGGGGGGGCCGGGAGATACGCAGTATTTT.

This clonotype was counted only a few times. This rearrangement joins TRBV15 to TRBJ2-1; TRBD1 agrees at 7 bases. Germline lookup yields CDR1 LNHNV and CDR2 YYDKDF (reference sequence). V was clipped by 8 bases and J by 8 bases; unmatched bases: 9. The CDR3 runs 13 residues. The DNA of the CDR3 is TGTGCCACCTCAGACAGGGTTTCCTATGAGCAGTTCTTC. Amino acids: CATSDRVSYEQFF.